This T cell receptor (beta chain) derives from a study of CD8 T cells in Susac syndrome (dated by TCRdb to the late 2010s). Some background on the complete study: Among the Susac syndrome patients who were sequenced, clinically active disease was present in roughly six and clinical remission was observed in 8 or 9. At blood withdrawal, Susac syndrome patients were either therapy-naive, taking corticosteroids (in some cases with IVIg as well), or taking IVIg alone. The study used repertoire sequencing to test whether antigen drove CD8+ T cell activation and differentiation in Susac syndrome. The clonality of the CD8+ T cell repertoire was compared across about a dozen healthy donors, some 14 Susac syndrome patients and under 17 multiple sclerosis patients. Broad study findings and their caveats: Roughly 15 and five Susac-specific public clones were found in the total CD8+ and CD8+ TEMRA repertoires, respectively. Susac syndrome CD8+ repertoires showed clonal expansion, highest in CD8+ TEMRA cells and greater in clinically active than remitting patients. The study acknowledged that relatively few individuals were included in the TCR sequencing and HLA analysis.

RNA was extracted using the RNeasy kit, and about 0.45 to 1 ug of the RNA was reverse transcribed with random hexamers. The immunoSEQ multiplex PCR assay, covering 54 Vbeta and 13 Jbeta segments, was used to amplify TCR beta CDR3 regions. PCR amplification bias was corrected by using a synthetic template baseline for primer optimization and computational correction. The authors' analysis ran thus. Reads were annotated to V, D and J genes according to IMGT and were analyzed with immunoSEQ Analyzer, with only productive sequences retained. Clonality was computed as one minus Shannon entropy normalized by log2 of the number of productive unique sequences. For each patient and control, public and private clones were evaluated within the 100 most prevalent clones. A clone was defined as Susac-specific if it was absent from the healthy and MS cohorts, from 950 to 1,300 published viral clones and from other ImmuneACCESS disease sequences. The raw public reads went through TCRdb reprocessing: fastp at Q25, MiXCR clone calling, in-frame beta chains kept. Merged by CDR3 protein, the rows form single entries marked with the most common genes and DNA. The V and J calls here are based on TCRdb, not the publication. The sample data list fewer than 85,000 distinct CDR3 sequences, and less than 95% of these were observed just once. 0.52% of the sample rests with the top ten.

Notes on this clonotype: This receptor's antigen is unknown. No much larger clone exists at a distance of one base, and base qualities are not known.

The CDR3 runs 14 amino acids, cysteine and phenylalanine included. Kept here is only the CDR3 DNA, which spans 42 bases and is read in frame from base 1. Trimming at the junction amounts to 4 bases on V and 2 bases on J, and the germline ends lie 11 bases apart. Sequences SGDLS (CDR1) and YYNGEE (CDR2) are obtained from the germline V gene. Peripheral blood CD8+ and CD4+ T cells from healthy donors, Susac syndrome patients and multiple sclerosis patients were profiled by high-throughput TCR beta sequencing. The Susac syndrome patients fulfilled recently defined diagnostic criteria for either definite or probable disease. CD8+ TEMRA cells were enriched by FACS, while bulk CD8+ and CD4+ T cells were purified by magnetic negative isolation. Blood was drawn into EDTA tubes, processed within 24 hours, and PBMCs were isolated by density gradient centrifugation. PBMCs intended for TCR sequencing were cryopreserved in liquid nitrogen and thawed later in a water bath at 37 degrees C. A purity of at least 90% was achieved for sorted or isolated CD4+, CD8+ and CD8+ TEMRA cells.

The sequence was collected from a human donor with Susac syndrome. The rearranged chain carries TRBV9 and TRBJ2-3, and the D gene may be TRBD2, 6 bases matching. Sequenced sample: CD8+ T cells from PBMCs. Here is the DNA: TGTGCCAGCAGCCTCGGGACTGTCACAGATACGCAGTATTTT. This sequence encodes CASSLGTVTDTQYF.